The rows below give T cell receptor beta chains drawn from one sample of a study of CD8+ T cells in alopecia areata. Sequencing was performed with immunoSEQ multiplex PCR; in TCRdb, only in-frame clones are kept and a portion is missing. This sample carries approximately 200,000 clones, 45% to 65% of them seen once, and the ten largest clones take approximately 0.69%. The source was CD4+ T cells sorted from blood, collected at week 4, from a patient treated with tofacitinib. These TCRs come from a human donor with alopecia areata. CDR3s include the opening cysteine and the closing phenylalanine or tryptophan. D genes are given only for firm matches. Clone size is given for some rows only: seen once, a few or many times, or a class if the clone is expanded.

j_call,clone_size,d_call,v_call,cdr3_aa,cdr3_nt
TRBJ2-7,.,TRBD1,TRBV6-6,CASSYKDRGRTYEQYF,TGTGCCAGCAGTTATAAGGACAGGGGTCGTACCTACGAGCAGTACTTC
TRBJ1-5,.,TRBD1,TRBV7-9,CASSGGTGGQPQHF,TGTGCCAGCAGCGGGGGGACAGGTGGTCAGCCCCAGCATTTT
TRBJ2-7,.,TRBD2,TRBV27,CASSQLAGFYEQYF,TGTGCCAGCAGTCAACTAGCGGGGTTCTACGAGCAGTACTTC
TRBJ1-1,.,TRBD1,TRBV19,CASSRDRFNTEAFF,TGTGCCAGTAGTAGGGACAGGTTCAACACTGAAGCTTTCTTT
TRBJ2-1,.,TRBD2,TRBV25-1,CASSEVSPGLAGNEQFF,TGTGCCAGCAGTGAAGTATCTCCGGGACTAGCGGGCAATGAGCAGTTCTTC
TRBJ1-5,.,TRBD1,TRBV6-5,CASSYGQGGNQPQHF,TGTGCCAGCAGTTACGGACAGGGTGGGAACCAGCCCCAGCATTTT
TRBJ2-5,.,.,TRBV7-2,CASSRGETQYF,TGTGCCAGCAGCCGCGGGGAGACCCAGTACTTC
TRBJ1-1,.,TRBD1,TRBV30,CAWRWKGQTNTEAFF,TGTGCCTGGAGATGGAAGGGACAGACGAACACTGAAGCTTTCTTT
TRBJ2-3,.,TRBD2,TRBV6-5,CASSLSGTSDGDTQYF,TGTGCCAGCAGTTTATCCGGGACTAGCGACGGAGATACGCAGTATTTT
TRBJ2-1,many,TRBD2,TRBV6-4,CASSLASGYNEQFF,TGTGCCAGCAGTCTCGCTAGCGGTTACAATGAGCAGTTCTTC
TRBJ2-2,.,TRBD1,TRBV29-1,CSVADRARDTGELFF,TGCAGCGTCGCAGACAGGGCCCGGGACACCGGGGAGCTGTTTTTT
TRBJ1-1,.,.,TRBV29-1,CSVERGGGEAFF,TGCAGCGTTGAAAGGGGAGGGGGTGAAGCTTTCTTT
TRBJ2-4,.,.,TRBV29-1,CSVAGSGAKNIQYF,TGCAGCGTTGCAGGGAGCGGTGCCAAAAACATTCAGTACTTC
TRBJ2-2,.,TRBD2,TRBV29-1,CSVSGGRGTGELFF,TGCAGCGTCTCGGGAGGCCGGGGCACCGGGGAGCTGTTTTTT
TRBJ2-1,few,TRBD2,TRBV30,CAWSVGLTSGGYNEQFF,TGTGCCTGGAGTGTAGGCTTGACTAGCGGGGGGTACAATGAGCAGTTCTTC
TRBJ1-5,.,.,TRBV2,CASSVGSNQPQHF,TGTGCCAGCAGTGTGGGAAGCAATCAGCCCCAGCATTTT
TRBJ2-1,.,.,TRBV11-1,CASSSVYPHGEFF,TGTGCCAGCAGCTCCGTCTACCCACACGGGGAGTTCTTC
TRBJ1-1,few,.,TRBV19,CASSLVLNTEAFF,TGTGCCAGTAGCCTGGTTTTGAACACTGAAGCTTTCTTT
TRBJ2-1,.,.,TRBV5-1,CASIPAAGSSYNEQFF,TGCGCCAGCATTCCTGCGGCGGGGAGCTCCTACAATGAGCAGTTCTTC
TRBJ1-2,.,TRBD1,TRBV5-1,CASRGITGTDGYTF,TGCGCCAGCAGGGGAATCACCGGGACAGATGGCTACACCTTC
TRBJ2-3,.,.,TRBV29-1,CSVGRGGTDTQYF,TGCAGCGTTGGTCGGGGTGGCACAGATACGCAGTATTTT
TRBJ2-3,.,TRBD1,TRBV29-1,CSGGQGTDTQYF,TGCAGCGGGGGACAGGGCACAGATACGCAGTATTTT
TRBJ2-2,few,TRBD2,TRBV19,CASSRGLAGVTGELFF,TGTGCCAGTAGTAGGGGACTAGCGGGAGTGACCGGGGAGCTGTTTTTT
TRBJ2-1,once,.,TRBV30,CAWRAYSSEQFF,TGTGCCTGGAGGGCTTACTCGAGTGAGCAGTTCTTC
TRBJ1-4,.,.,TRBV19,CASNRINEKLFF,TGTGCCAGTAATCGGATTAATGAAAAACTGTTTTTT
TRBJ2-5,.,.,TRBV2,CASSDFSFETQYF,TGTGCCAGCAGTGACTTTAGCTTCGAGACCCAGTACTTC
TRBJ2-5,.,.,TRBV29-1,CSVVVGLQETQYF,TGCAGCGTTGTGGTGGGACTTCAAGAGACCCAGTACTTC
TRBJ2-5,many,.,TRBV23-1,CASQGGQDQETQYF,TGCGCCAGTCAGGGCGGACAAGACCAAGAGACCCAGTACTTC
TRBJ1-1,.,.,TRBV30,CAWSGGQNTEAFF,TGTGCCTGGAGTGGAGGGCAGAACACTGAAGCTTTCTTT
TRBJ2-7,few,TRBD2,TRBV5-1,CASSSGTSGTYEQYF,TGCGCCAGCAGCTCCGGGACTAGCGGGACCTACGAGCAGTACTTC
TRBJ2-7,.,TRBD2,TRBV5-6,CASSQTGTSGALEQYF,TGTGCCAGCAGCCAAACCGGGACTAGCGGAGCGTTGGAGCAGTACTTC
TRBJ2-7,.,.,TRBV29-1,CSVGGAVYEQYF,TGCAGCGTAGGGGGGGCGGTCTACGAGCAGTACTTC
TRBJ2-1,few,TRBD2,TRBV29-1,CSVGLAGAREQFF,TGCAGCGTGGGACTAGCGGGAGCCCGTGAGCAGTTCTTC
TRBJ1-2,.,.,TRBV6-5,CASSSGGSYGYTF,TGTGCCAGCAGTTCGGGGGGTAGCTATGGCTACACCTTC
TRBJ1-5,.,.,TRBV2,CASQRGSNQPQHF,TGTGCCAGCCAAAGGGGCAGCAATCAGCCCCAGCATTTT
TRBJ1-2,.,TRBD1,TRBV29-1,CSVRTGSGYGYTF,TGCAGCGTTCGGACAGGGTCAGGCTATGGCTACACCTTC
TRBJ2-7,.,.,TRBV5-1,CASSYGGGGDYEQYF,TGCGCCAGCAGCTACGGGGGCGGTGGGGATTACGAGCAGTACTTC
TRBJ1-4,once,.,TRBV29-1,CSVEENEKLFF,TGCAGCGTTGAGGAAAATGAAAAACTGTTTTTT
TRBJ1-5,.,.,TRBV6-5,CASSRGSNQPQHF,TGTGCCAGCTCCCGCGGAAGCAATCAGCCCCAGCATTTT
TRBJ2-4,.,.,TRBV9,CASSVDRASSRIQYF,TGTGCCAGCAGCGTAGACAGGGCTTCAAGCCGCATTCAGTACTTC
TRBJ2-1,.,.,TRBV10-3,CAISEVDEQFF,TGTGCCATCAGTGAAGTCGATGAGCAGTTCTTC
TRBJ2-2,.,.,TRBV27,CASSRGVPGELFF,TGTGCCAGCAGCCGAGGGGTCCCCGGGGAGCTGTTTTTT
TRBJ2-3,.,.,TRBV29-1,CSVVRGTDTQYF,TGCAGCGTTGTCAGGGGCACAGATACGCAGTATTTT
TRBJ2-1,.,TRBD2,TRBV4-3,CASSRGGGRERGNEQFF,TGCGCCAGCAGCCGTGGAGGCGGGCGGGAGCGAGGGAATGAGCAGTTCTTC
TRBJ2-1,few,.,TRBV6-6,CASSPGYSSSYNEQFF,TGTGCCAGCAGCCCCGGGTACTCGAGCTCCTACAATGAGCAGTTCTTC
TRBJ1-2,.,.,TRBV29-1,CSVVGGWTYSYGYTF,TGCAGCGTTGTGGGGGGGTGGACATACAGCTATGGCTACACCTTC
TRBJ1-1,once,.,TRBV5-5,CASSFQGNTEAFF,TGTGCCAGCAGCTTCCAGGGGAACACTGAAGCTTTCTTT
TRBJ2-7,.,.,TRBV6-6,CASQGNYEQYF,TGTGCCAGCCAAGGCAACTACGAGCAGTACTTC